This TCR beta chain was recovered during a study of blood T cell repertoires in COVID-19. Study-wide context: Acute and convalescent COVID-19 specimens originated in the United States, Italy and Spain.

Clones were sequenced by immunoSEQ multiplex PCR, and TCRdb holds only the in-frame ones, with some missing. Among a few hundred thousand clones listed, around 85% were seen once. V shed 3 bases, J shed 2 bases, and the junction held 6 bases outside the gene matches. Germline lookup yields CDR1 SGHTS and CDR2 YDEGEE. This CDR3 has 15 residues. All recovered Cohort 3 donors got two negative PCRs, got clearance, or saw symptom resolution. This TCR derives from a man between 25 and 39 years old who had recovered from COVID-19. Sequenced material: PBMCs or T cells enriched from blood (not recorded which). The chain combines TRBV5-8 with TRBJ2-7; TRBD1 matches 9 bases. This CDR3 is CASSSVGTGTYEQYF. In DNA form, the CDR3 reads TGTGCCAGCAGCTCGGTTGGGACAGGGACCTACGAGCAGTACTTC.